The 3 T cell receptor beta chains reported below all come from one sample, sequenced in a study of T cell responses to AZD1222 COVID-19 vaccine. Repertoires were generated with immunoSEQ multiplex PCR, while TCRdb's copy carries only in-frame clones and drops some. The sample yields about 140,000 clones, just under 95% seen once. The input for sequencing was peripheral blood, taken on day 0 of AZD1222 vaccination. The receptors derive from an adult in good health.

The rearrangement uses TRBV7-9 and TRBJ1-2; possibly TRBD1 for D (6 bases). Trimming removed 1 base at V and 14 bases at J, with 20 bases between. CDR1 is SEHNR, CDR2 FQNEAQ, per germline (reference sequence). CDR3 size: 14 residues. The CDR3 DNA sequence: TGTGCCAGCAGCTTAGAGTCGGACAGTCTTTGGTGGACCTTC. Translating it yields CASSLESDSLWWTF.

This sequence joins TRBV4-1 and TRBJ1-5; 9 bases are a match to TRBD1. From germline, CDR1 is MGHRA and CDR2 YSYEKL. J was trimmed by 0 bases and V by 1 base; bases with no gene match: 7. The CDR3 consists of 18 residues. The CDR3 nucleotides read TGCGCCAGCAGCCAAGGATCCGGGACAGGGAATAGCAATCAGCCCCAGCATTTT. Translation gives CASSQGSGTGNSNQPQHF.

The chain uses TRBV25-1 and TRBJ1-4; D gene uncertain. The CDR3 covers 15 residues. V was clipped by 1 base and J by 1 base, with 7 bases between them. From germline, CDR1 is MGHDK and CDR2 SYGVNS. The CDR3 loop is CASSESAVTNEKLFF. CDR3 DNA sequence: TGTGCCAGCAGTGAATCTGCGGTAACTAATGAAAAACTGTTTTTT.